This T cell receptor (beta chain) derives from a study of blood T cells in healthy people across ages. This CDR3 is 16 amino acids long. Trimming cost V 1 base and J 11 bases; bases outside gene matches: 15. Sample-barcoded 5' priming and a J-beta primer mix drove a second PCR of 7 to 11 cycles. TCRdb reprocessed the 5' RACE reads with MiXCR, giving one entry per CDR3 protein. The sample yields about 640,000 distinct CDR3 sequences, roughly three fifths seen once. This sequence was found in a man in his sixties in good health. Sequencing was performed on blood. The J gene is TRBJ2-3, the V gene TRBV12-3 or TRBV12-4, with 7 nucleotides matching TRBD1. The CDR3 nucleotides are TGTGCCAGCAGTTTAGGGCCAACAGGGGTGGGAGATGTGCAGTATTTT. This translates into CASSLGPTGVGDVQYF.